This note documents a single TCR beta chain sequence. 60 Vbeta and 13 Jbeta primers were used in PCR. Original processing notes: Roughly 11 million of the 60 million to 80 million unique TCR beta chains counted in a later analysis were shared. The protocol was immunoSEQ multiplex PCR, while the TCRdb copy is restricted to in-frame clones and leaves out a portion. V, J and clone size reflect that table, while D and trimming were determined from the DNA. The table records around 250,000 clones, over 90% of them present only once. The data were taken from a study of cytomegalovirus exposure and HLA in healthy donors. The CDR3 spans 11 residues. V lost 4 bases and J lost 8, with 6 bases in between. CDR1 and CDR2 from the germline V gene are SGHTA and FQGNSA.

The sequence derives from a girl aged 2 to 10 in good health and CMV-seronegative. The chain links TRBV7-2 to TRBJ2-1, with D unresolved. Sample: PBMCs. The CDR3 region is CASSYSYEQFF. DNA of the CDR3: TGTGCCAGCAGCTATAGCTATGAGCAGTTCTTC.